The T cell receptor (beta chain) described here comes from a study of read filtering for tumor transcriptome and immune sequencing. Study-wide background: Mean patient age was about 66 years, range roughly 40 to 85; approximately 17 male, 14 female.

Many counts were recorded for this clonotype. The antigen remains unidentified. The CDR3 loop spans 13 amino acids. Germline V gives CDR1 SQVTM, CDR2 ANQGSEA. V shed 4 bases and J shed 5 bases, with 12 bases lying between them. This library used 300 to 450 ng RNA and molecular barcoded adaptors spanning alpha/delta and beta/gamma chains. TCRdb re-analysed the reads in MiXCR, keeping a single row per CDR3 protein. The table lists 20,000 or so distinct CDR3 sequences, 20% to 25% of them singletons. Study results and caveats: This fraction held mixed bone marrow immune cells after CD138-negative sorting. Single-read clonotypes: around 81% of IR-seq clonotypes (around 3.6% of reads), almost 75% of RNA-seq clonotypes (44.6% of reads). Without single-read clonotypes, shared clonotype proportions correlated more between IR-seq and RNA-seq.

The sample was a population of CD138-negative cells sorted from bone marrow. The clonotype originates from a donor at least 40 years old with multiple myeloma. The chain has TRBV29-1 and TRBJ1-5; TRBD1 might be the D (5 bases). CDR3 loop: CSVVIGGDQPQHF. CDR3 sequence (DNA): TGCAGCGTTGTAATCGGGGGGGATCAGCCCCAGCATTTT.